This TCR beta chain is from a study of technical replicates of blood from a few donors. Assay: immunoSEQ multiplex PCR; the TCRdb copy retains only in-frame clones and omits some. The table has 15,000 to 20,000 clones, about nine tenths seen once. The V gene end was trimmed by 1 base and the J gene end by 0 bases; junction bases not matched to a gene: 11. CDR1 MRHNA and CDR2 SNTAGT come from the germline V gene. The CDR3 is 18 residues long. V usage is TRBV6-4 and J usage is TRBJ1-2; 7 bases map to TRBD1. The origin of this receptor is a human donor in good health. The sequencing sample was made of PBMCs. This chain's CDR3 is CASSDLYRGRTSNYGYTF. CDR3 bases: TGTGCCAGCAGTGACTTATACAGGGGTCGCACCTCTAACTATGGCTACACCTTC.